The rows below give T cell receptor beta chains drawn from one sample of a study of beta chain features in type 1 diabetes. Profiled with immunoSEQ multiplex PCR; TCRdb holds only in-frame clones, not every one. Of around 710,000 clones in the sample, 9.5% to 15% were seen once. Sequencing was done on a sample of naive CD4+ T cells from blood. Source of these receptors: a man aged 25 to 40 with type 1 diabetes. Both conserved end residues are part of each CDR3. The D gene is left open where the match is weak. Some rows mark clone size as missing; the rest say once, few, many or name a class of expanded clone.

TRBV9	TRBD2	NA	TRBJ2-7	TGTGCCAGCAGCGTATTAGGACTAGCGGGCTACGAGCAGTACTTC	CASSVLGLAGYEQYF
TRBV6-6	TRBD1	NA	TRBJ1-2	TGTGCCAGCAGTTACCGGACAGGGGGCCAAATTGGCTACACCTTC	CASSYRTGGQIGYTF
TRBV30	TRBD1	NA	TRBJ1-2	TGTGCCTGGAGCGCCGGGACAGGCCGGGGCTACACCTTC	CAWSAGTGRGYTF
TRBV9	NA	NA	TRBJ1-2	TGTGCCAGCAGCGTGAGGGGCGACGGCTATGGCTACACCTTC	CASSVRGDGYGYTF
TRBV5-1	NA	NA	TRBJ2-1	TGCGCCAGCAGCTCCGGATGGGGCTCCCTGAGCTCCTACAATGAGCAGTTCTTC	CASSSGWGSLSSYNEQFF
TRBV19	NA	NA	TRBJ1-6	TGTGCCAGTAGTTCCCCGAAAGGGATTCGTTCACCCCTCCACTTT	CASSSPKGIRSPLHF
TRBV29-1	NA	NA	TRBJ1-4	TGCAGCGTTGTGGGCTTATGGGACGAAAAACTGTTTTTT	CSVVGLWDEKLFF
TRBV5-4	NA	NA	TRBJ1-1	TGTGCCAGCAGTTTAAACACTGAAGCTTTCTTT	CASSLNTEAFF
TRBV10-3	TRBD2	few	TRBJ2-7	TGTGCCTTGAGGAGCGGGGCCTTGACCGAGCAGTACTTC	CALRSGALTEQYF
TRBV28	NA	few	TRBJ2-7	TGTGCCAGCAGTCCCGGGACGGAGTTCTACGAGCAGTACTTC	CASSPGTEFYEQYF
TRBV4-1	NA	few	TRBJ2-1	TGCGCCAGCAGCCAAGGTCCCGAGGCGAGCTCCTACAATGAGCAGTTCTTC	CASSQGPEASSYNEQFF
TRBV6-6	NA	few	TRBJ1-2	TGTGCCAGCAGTCCAGGGTATGGCTACACCTTC	CASSPGYGYTF
TRBV10-3	TRBD1	few	TRBJ1-2	TGTGCCATCAGATTGAGCGGGACAGGGAGTCATGGCTACACCTTC	CAIRLSGTGSHGYTF
TRBV7-2	TRBD1	NA	TRBJ1-4	TGTGCCAGCAGTCGCCCCACCTGGGACAGGGGAAATGAAAAACTGTTTTTT	CASSRPTWDRGNEKLFF
TRBV4-3	NA	NA	TRBJ2-3	TGCGCCAGCAGCCAAGATCGAACTCCCCCGCTGGCAGATACGCAGTATTTT	CASSQDRTPPLADTQYF
TRBV13	NA	few	TRBJ1-6	TGTGCCAGCAGCTCCGGGACCTATAATTCACCCCTCCACTTT	CASSSGTYNSPLHF
TRBV9	NA	few	TRBJ1-6	TGTGCCAGCAGCGACCACTCCTCTTCACCCCTCCACTTT	CASSDHSSSPLHF
TRBV27	NA	few	TRBJ2-7	TGTGCCAGCAGTTTAAGGGGGTTGTTCTACGAGCAGTACTTC	CASSLRGLFYEQYF
TRBV5-6	NA	NA	TRBJ2-1	TGTGCCAGCAGCTTAGAGGGACCAAAAGGAAATGAGCAGTTCTTC	CASSLEGPKGNEQFF
TRBV30	NA	few	TRBJ1-5	TGTGCCTGGAGAGGCAGTAGCAATCAGCCCCAGCATTTT	CAWRGSSNQPQHF
TRBV5-6	NA	once	TRBJ2-6	TGTGCCAGCAAACCTAGGGACAACGTCCTGACTTTC	CASKPRDNVLTF
TRBV4-1	TRBD1	few	TRBJ1-1	TGCGCCAGCAGCCAGGGCAGACAGGGCTGGACTGAAGCTTTCTTT	CASSQGRQGWTEAFF
TRBV2	TRBD2	few	TRBJ2-1	TGTGCCAGCAGCCGGACTAGCGGGGGATACAATGAGCAGTTCTTC	CASSRTSGGYNEQFF
TRBV11-2	TRBD1	few	TRBJ2-5	TGTGCCAGCAGCCGGACAGGGGGTGAGACCCAGTACTTC	CASSRTGGETQYF
TRBV5-1	TRBD1	NA	TRBJ1-5	TGCGCCAGCAGCTTGACCGGGACAGGGGGCAATCAGCCCCAGCATTTT	CASSLTGTGGNQPQHF
TRBV9	NA	few	TRBJ1-2	TGTGCCAGCAGCGTTTTAGGCCAAGCTAACTATGGCTACACCTTC	CASSVLGQANYGYTF
TRBV10-3	TRBD2	few	TRBJ2-5	TGTGCCATCAGCGGACTAGCGGGGACGCCAGAGACCCAGTACTTC	CAISGLAGTPETQYF
TRBV2	NA	NA	TRBJ2-7	TGTGCCAGCAGTGAGTGGGTTCGGAACGAGCAGTACTTC	CASSEWVRNEQYF
TRBV11-2	NA	few	TRBJ2-7	TGTGCCAGCAGCTTAGGGGACATCGGCGAGCAGTACTTC	CASSLGDIGEQYF
TRBV18	TRBD1	few	TRBJ2-5	TGTGCCAGCTCACCATTTGACAGGGGCGATCAAGAGACCCAGTACTTC	CASSPFDRGDQETQYF
TRBV11-2	NA	NA	TRBJ1-1	TGTGCCTGTCAGGGGTCGAACACTGAAGCTTTCTTT	CACQGSNTEAFF